Listed here are 14 T cell receptor beta chains from one sample, sequenced in a study of CD8+ T cells in alopecia areata (dated by TCRdb to between 2017 and 2018). According to the study, the label for this sample's time point signals: around 4 weeks on oral tofacitinib. What the treatment or condition label conveys for this sample: oral pan-JAK inhibitor, 5-10 mg twice daily. To prepare the library, the immunoSEQ multiplex PCR assay was applied. RNA was extracted from all samples and reverse transcribed into cDNA, which served as template for TCR sequencing. Entries here come from immuneACCESS through TCRdb and include only in-frame sequences with V and J called. Some clones fail to appear in such tables; in the studies checked, an unresolved V gene covers under half of the shortfall, and the cause of the remainder is unknown. Present in this sample are about 210,000 clones, around 66% of which were seen just once. The ten top clones hold about 4.2% of the sample.

Specimen: CD4+ T cells sorted from blood, collected at week 4, from a patient treated with tofacitinib. These receptors were taken from a human donor with alopecia areata.

This chain joins TRBV30 and TRBJ2-6; D gene ambiguous. Germline values: CDR1 GTSNPN, CDR2 SVGIG (reference sequence). The V end was cut by 3 bases, the J end by 0 bases, with 3 bases between. This CDR3 spans 13 amino acids. DNA of the CDR3: TGTGCCTGGAGACTCTCTGGGGCCAACGTCCTGACTTTC. This sequence encodes CAWRLSGANVLTF.

The chain uses TRBV6-6 and TRBJ2-7; 8 bases match TRBD1. The V and J ends lost 6 bases and 0 bases, in that order; junction bases with no gene match: 4. CDR3 size: 14 residues. Germline lookup yields CDR1 MNHNY and CDR2 SVGAGI (reference sequence). The CDR3 region has the DNA TGTGCCAGCAGGGCTGGGACAGGCTCCTACGAGCAGTACTTC. Amino acids: CASRAGTGSYEQYF.

The chain couples TRBV21-1 to TRBJ2-5. TRBV21-1 counts as a pseudogene. The CDR3 is 9 amino acids. For the CDR3, the DNA is TGTGCCACCGACGGGACCCAGTACTTC. Protein sequence: CATDGTQYF.

The rearrangement joins TRBV7-2 to TRBJ2-1; 7 bases agree with TRBD2. J was trimmed by 1 base and V by 5 bases; bases with no gene match: 5. The V gene's germline CDR1 is SGHTA and CDR2 FQGNSA. The CDR3 spans 15 residues. The CDR3 protein is CASSPSGTSYNEQFF. The CDR3 region has the DNA TGTGCCAGCAGCCCAAGCGGGACTTCCTACAATGAGCAGTTCTTC.

This clone was found a few times. The rearrangement uses TRBV7-2 and TRBJ2-5; D gene uncertain. Germline-derived CDR1 and CDR2 are SGHTA and FQGNSA. V was trimmed by 5 bases and J by 5 bases, leaving 12 bases between them. This CDR3 is built from 13 residues. CDR3 region: CASSTLSSETQYF. The CDR3 region has the DNA TGTGCCAGCAGCACACTAAGTTCGGAGACCCAGTACTTC.

V is TRBV6-5 and J is TRBJ1-5, with no clear D. Per germline, CDR1 MNHEY and CDR2 SVGAGI. Trimming removed 5 bases from V and 6 bases from J, with 14 bases in between. This CDR3 is 14 amino acids long. CDR3 amino acids: CASSPIWGGQPQHF. The CDR3, as DNA: TGTGCCAGCAGTCCTATTTGGGGTGGTCAGCCCCAGCATTTT.

The chain is built from TRBV4-1 and TRBJ2-7, with D perhaps TRBD2 (5 bases). The CDR3 loop spans 16 amino acids. Trimming removed 1 base at V and 7 bases at J, with 20 bases between. Germline values: CDR1 MGHRA, CDR2 YSYEKL. The CDR3: CASSQGGGGPTEEQYF. CDR3 DNA sequence: TGCGCCAGCAGCCAAGGGGGTGGCGGGCCCACGGAGGAGCAGTACTTC.

V usage is TRBV7-2 and J usage is TRBJ1-2; no reliable D call. The CDR3 has 12 residues. Trimming cost V 5 bases and J 4 bases, with 8 bases left between them. Per the germline V gene, CDR1 is SGHTA and CDR2 is FQGNSA. This CDR3 is CASSPGGYGYTF. DNA of the CDR3: TGTGCCAGCAGCCCGGGTGGCTATGGCTACACCTTC.

This chain uses TRBV14 with TRBJ1-2; 7 positions match TRBD1. V gave up 7 bases and J gave up 4 bases; unmatched junction bases: 3. Germline values: CDR1 SGHDN, CDR2 FVKESK. The CDR3 is 12 residues long. The CDR3 loop is CASNRQGYGYTF. The DNA for the CDR3 is TGTGCCAGCAACCGACAGGGCTATGGCTACACCTTC.

For this clone: The junction departs from the called germline gene at one end, perhaps through a read error. The CDR3 bases are TGTGCTAGCAGCCCTACGTACACGGTTCACTCCTACGAGCAGTACTTC. Translation: CASSPTYTVHSYEQYF. The rearrangement links TRBV7-7 to TRBJ2-7; D call uncertain. The CDR3 sequence is 16 residues long. CDR1 is SSHAT and CDR2 is FNYEAQ in the germline V gene (reference sequence). The variable domain in full, with the rest retrieved from reference TRBV7-7 and TRBJ2-7, is GAGVSQSPRYKVTKRGQDVTLRCDPISSHATLYWYQQALGQGPEFLTYFNYEAQPDKSGLPSDRFSAERPEGSISTLTIQRTEQRDSAMYRCASSPTYTVHSYEQYFGPGTRLTVT.

Only a few counts were recorded for this clone. The rearrangement joins TRBV10-3 to TRBJ2-5; TRBD2 agrees at 14 bases. The V and J ends lost 4 bases and 7 bases, in that order; junction bases with no gene match: 5. This CDR3 has 15 residues. Germline V gene data show CDR1 as ENHRY and CDR2 as SYGVKD. CDR3 coding DNA: TGTGCCATCAGTGGGGGACTAGCGGGGGCCTCGACCCAGTACTTC. It codes for CAISGGLAGASTQYF.

This chain uses TRBV5-6 with TRBJ2-3; 7 nucleotides agree with TRBD2. V shed 5 bases and J 2 bases; nucleotides not matched to a gene: 11. Germline lookup yields CDR1 SGHDT and CDR2 YYEEEE. This CDR3 region has 16 residues. CDR3 loop: CASRRGGGNPTDTQYF. CDR3 nucleotides: TGTGCCAGCAGGAGAGGCGGGGGAAACCCCACAGATACGCAGTATTTT.

The chain links TRBV11-2 to TRBJ2-5; TRBD1 matches 9 bases. The trim removed 9 bases at V and 4 bases at J, leaving 6 bases unmatched. Germline V gene sequence: CDR1 SGHAT, CDR2 FQNNGV. The CDR3 runs to 13 residues. As DNA, the CDR3 is TGTGCCAGTAATTTACAGGGGGCAGAGACCCAGTACTTC. Translation: CASNLQGAETQYF.

The chain has TRBV6-5 and TRBJ1-1, with D unresolved. CDR3 length: 14 amino acids. Germline CDR1 and CDR2: MNHEY and SVGAGI. Deletions cut 6 bases from V and 0 bases from J, with 11 bases between. Here the CDR3 reads CASRDRAMNTEAFF. The CDR3 coding sequence is TGTGCCAGCAGGGACCGAGCGATGAACACTGAAGCTTTCTTT.